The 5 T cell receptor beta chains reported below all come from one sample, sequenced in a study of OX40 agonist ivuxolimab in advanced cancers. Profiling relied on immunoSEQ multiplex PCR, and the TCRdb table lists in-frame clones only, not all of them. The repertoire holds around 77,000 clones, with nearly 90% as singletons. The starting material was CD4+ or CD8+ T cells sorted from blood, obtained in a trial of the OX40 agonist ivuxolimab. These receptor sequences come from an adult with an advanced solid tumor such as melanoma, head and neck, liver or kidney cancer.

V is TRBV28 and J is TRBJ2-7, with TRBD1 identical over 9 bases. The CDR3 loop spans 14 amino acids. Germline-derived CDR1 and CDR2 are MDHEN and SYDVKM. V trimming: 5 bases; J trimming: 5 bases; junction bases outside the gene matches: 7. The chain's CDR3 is CASSPGTGRNEQYF. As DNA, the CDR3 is TGTGCCAGCAGTCCCGGGACAGGGAGGAACGAGCAGTACTTC.

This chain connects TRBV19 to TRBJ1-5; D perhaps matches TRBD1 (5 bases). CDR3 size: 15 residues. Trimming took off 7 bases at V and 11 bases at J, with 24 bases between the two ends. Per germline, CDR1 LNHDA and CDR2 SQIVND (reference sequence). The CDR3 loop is CASTGPGTGVLSQHF. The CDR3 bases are TGTGCCAGTACGGGGCCAGGGACGGGGGTTTTATCCCAGCATTTT.

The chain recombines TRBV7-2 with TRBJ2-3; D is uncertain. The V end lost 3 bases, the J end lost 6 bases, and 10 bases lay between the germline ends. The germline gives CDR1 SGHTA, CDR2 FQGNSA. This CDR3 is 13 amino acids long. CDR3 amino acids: CASSFQVWDTQYF. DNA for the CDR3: TGTGCCAGCAGCTTCCAGGTCTGGGATACGCAGTATTTT.

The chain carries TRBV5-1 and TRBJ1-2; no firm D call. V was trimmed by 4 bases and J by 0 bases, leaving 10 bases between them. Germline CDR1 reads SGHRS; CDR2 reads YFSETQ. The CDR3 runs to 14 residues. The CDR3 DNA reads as TGCGCCAGCAGCATTGACGGGTCTAACTATGGCTACACCTTC. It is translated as CASSIDGSNYGYTF.

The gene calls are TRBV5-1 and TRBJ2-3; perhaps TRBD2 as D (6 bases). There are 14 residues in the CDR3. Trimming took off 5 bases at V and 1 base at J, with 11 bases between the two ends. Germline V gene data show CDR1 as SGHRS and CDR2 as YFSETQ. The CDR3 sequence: CASRGGAGTDTQYF. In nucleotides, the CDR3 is TGCGCCAGCAGAGGAGGGGCGGGCACAGATACGCAGTATTTT.